This paragraph reports one TCR beta chain. Its antigen is as yet unknown. This entry comes from a study of identical twins. The length of the CDR3 is 14 residues. Germline V gene lookup returns CDR1 GTSNPN and CDR2 SVGIG (reference sequence). Unmatched junction bases numbered 3, after V lost 2 bases and J lost 1 base. Study-level results: The more abundant beta clonotypes in cord blood had fewer insertions, and memory repertoires did not show this. The study reached conclusions through statistical analysis that was cross-sectional, not following the same donors.

A universal primer site was added by template switching, and unique molecular identifiers were carried by the cDNA. TCRdb called the 5' RACE reads again in MiXCR, with one record for every CDR3 protein. The sample records around 570,000 distinct CDR3 sequences, approximately 10% being singletons. Everyone who donated was a healthy Caucasian. These same records also appear under a second study, on yellow fever vaccine responses in identical twins.

Sequenced sample: PBMCs. The receptor comes from a woman aged 18-29 years in good health. The chain carries TRBV30 and TRBJ2-7; 9 bases line up with TRBD1. CDR3: CAWSPGTGSYEQYF. CDR3 in DNA: TGTGCCTGGAGTCCCGGGACAGGGTCCTACGAGCAGTACTTC. Using reference TRBV30 and TRBJ2-7 for the parts outside the CDR3, the full variable domain is SQTIHQWPATLVQPVGSPLSLECTVEGTSNPNLYWYRQAAGRGLQLLFYSVGIGQISSEVPQNLSASRPQDRQFILSSKKLLLSDSGFYLCAWSPGTGSYEQYFGPGTRLTVT.